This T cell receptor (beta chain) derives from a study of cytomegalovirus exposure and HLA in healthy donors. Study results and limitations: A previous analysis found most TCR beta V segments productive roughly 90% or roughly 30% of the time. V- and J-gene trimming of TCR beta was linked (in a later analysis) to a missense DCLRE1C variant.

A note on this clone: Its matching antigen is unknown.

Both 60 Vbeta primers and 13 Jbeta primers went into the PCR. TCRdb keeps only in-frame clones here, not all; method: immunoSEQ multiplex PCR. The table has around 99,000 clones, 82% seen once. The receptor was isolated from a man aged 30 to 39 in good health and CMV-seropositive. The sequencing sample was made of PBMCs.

Written as DNA, the CDR3 is TGTGCAAGTCGCCGCCTACAGGGTAGCCGGGGAACCCAGTACTTC. It yields the protein CASRRLQGSRGTQYF. V gene TRBV12-2 combines with J gene TRBJ2-5; the D call TRBD1 from the table was never checked on the DNA. TRBV12-2 is an annotated pseudogene. The CDR3 has 15 residues.